The 22 T cell receptor beta chains given below trace back to one sample, sequenced in a study of cytomegalovirus exposure and HLA in healthy donors. Primers for the PCR totalled 60 Vbeta and 13 Jbeta. Method: immunoSEQ multiplex PCR; TCRdb's copy keeps in-frame clones and lacks some. The table shows about 100,000 clones, with around 73% occurring only once. What was sequenced was PBMCs. The receptors shown here come from a woman aged 40 to 49 in good health and CMV-seronegative.

The gene calls are TRBV18 and TRBJ2-7, with 7 nucleotides matching TRBD1. V shed 6 bases and J 5 bases; nucleotides not matched to a gene: 10. The V gene's germline CDR1 is KGHSH and CDR2 LQKENI. The CDR3 loop spans 14 amino acids. The CDR3 here is CASSFLTGAHEQYF. In DNA form, the CDR3 reads TGTGCCAGCTCTTTCCTCACAGGGGCCCACGAGCAGTACTTC.

V gene TRBV25-1 combines with J gene TRBJ2-7, with 7 bases aligning to TRBD1. The germline gives CDR1 MGHDK, CDR2 SYGVNS. The CDR3 is made up of 16 amino acids. With 0 bases clipped from V and 5 bases from J, the junction kept 10 bases outside the gene matches. The CDR3 here is CASSEYGVTGVDEQYF. The CDR3 DNA follows: TGTGCCAGCAGTGAATACGGGGTCACAGGGGTCGACGAGCAGTACTTC.

The chain joins TRBV9 to TRBJ1-2; D gene uncertain. Trimming removed 7 bases from V and 3 bases from J, with 10 bases in between. CDR1 and CDR2 from the germline V gene are SGDLS and YYNGEE. This CDR3 is built from 12 residues. The CDR3 sequence is CASRGGDYGYTF. The CDR3, as DNA: TGTGCCAGCCGGGGAGGAGACTATGGCTACACCTTC. Drawing the rest from reference TRBV9 and TRBJ1-2, the complete variable domain is DSGVTQTPKHLITATGQRVTLRCSPRSGDLSVYWYQQSLDQGLQFLIQYYNGEERAKGNILERFSAQQFPDLHSELNLSSLELGDSALYFCASRGGDYGYTFGSGTRLTVV.

The chain combines TRBV6-5 with TRBJ2-3; D is perhaps TRBD2 (5 bases). Germline-derived CDR1 and CDR2 are MNHEY and SVGAGI. Trimming removed 7 bases from V and 1 base from J, with 12 bases in between. The CDR3 extends over 14 amino acids. The CDR3 DNA follows: TGTGCCAGCAAGCTCCACGGGGGCACAGATACGCAGTATTTT. The encoded protein is CASKLHGGTDTQYF.

The chain links TRBV7-9 to TRBJ2-2; D possibly corresponds to TRBD2 (7 bases). V lost 3 bases to trimming and J lost 6 bases, with 20 bases between them. Germline CDR1 and CDR2: SEHNR and FQNEAQ (reference sequence). CDR3 length: 17 amino acids. CDR3 DNA: TGTGCCAGCAGCTTCCCGCGGGGGCGGGAGAAGTCCGGGGAGCTGTTTTTT. Translated: CASSFPRGREKSGELFF.

V is TRBV5-4 and J is TRBJ2-5; D is possibly TRBD2 (6 bases). The CDR3 extends over 15 amino acids. Trimming took 0 bases from V and 3 from J, leaving 12 bases between them. Germline V gives CDR1 SGHNT, CDR2 YYREEE (reference sequence). In DNA, the CDR3 is TGTGCCAGCAGCTTGGGACGGGCGGGAAAAGAGACCCAGTACTTC. Translating it yields CASSLGRAGKETQYF.

The CDR3 reads CASSLAGTGGGEAFF. Here the CDR3 DNA reads TGTGCCAGCAGTTTAGCCGGGACAGGGGGCGGCGAAGCTTTCTTT. The chain is built from TRBV28 and TRBJ1-1; 12 positions match TRBD1. The CDR3 has 15 amino acids. Germline CDR1 reads MDHEN; CDR2 reads SYDVKM. The J segment lost 8 bases and the V segment lost 2 bases, leaving 6 bases of the junction unmatched.

This clone has only a few counts. The rearrangement uses TRBV7-9 and TRBJ2-1; unclear D gene. Germline-derived CDR1 and CDR2 are SEHNR and FQNEAQ (reference sequence). Trimming took 5 bases from V and 8 from J, leaving 13 bases between them. This CDR3 spans 13 amino acids. The CDR3 loop is CASSPAVGDEQFF. In nucleotides, the CDR3 is TGTGCCAGCAGCCCCGCTGTGGGCGATGAGCAGTTCTTC.

V gene TRBV28 combines with J gene TRBJ1-2, with a possible D match to TRBD1 (5 bases). Germline V gene sequence: CDR1 MDHEN, CDR2 SYDVKM. Trimming removed 6 bases at V and 4 bases at J, with 9 bases between. This CDR3 is 12 amino acids long. The CDR3 DNA sequence: TGTGCCAGCAGCCGACAGCTCTATGGCTACACCTTC. Its translation is CASSRQLYGYTF.

The genes are TRBV5-6 and TRBJ1-5, with D possibly TRBD1 on 5 matching bases. The germline V gene encodes CDR1 SGHDT and CDR2 YYEEEE. This CDR3 has 15 residues. V lost 0 bases and J lost 5, with 12 bases in between. CDR3 region: CASSLGYGGDQPQHF. The CDR3 DNA follows: TGTGCCAGCAGCTTGGGTTACGGGGGGGATCAGCCCCAGCATTTT.

The rearrangement joins TRBV4-1 to TRBJ2-1, with D maybe TRBD1 (6 bases). With 2 bases removed from V and 2 bases from J, the gap between germline ends came to 10 bases. Germline CDR1 is MGHRA and CDR2 is YSYEKL. This CDR3 has 15 amino acids. In DNA form, the CDR3 reads TGCGCCAGCAGCCAAATGGGGGCCACCTACAATGAGCAGTTCTTC. Translated: CASSQMGATYNEQFF.

The CDR3 sequence: CASSQWRTSVYTDTQYF. The CDR3 nucleotides read TGCGCCAGCAGCCAATGGCGGACTAGCGTCTACACAGATACGCAGTATTTT. The chain carries TRBV4-1 and TRBJ2-3, with TRBD2 identical over 9 bases. The germline CDR1 and CDR2 sequences are MGHRA and YSYEKL. The CDR3 is 17 amino acids. J lost 2 bases, V lost 2 bases, and 8 bases had no gene match.

The CDR3 spells CASSLSVGTTADTQYF. In DNA form, the CDR3 reads TGTGCCAGCAGCTTATCCGTCGGGACTACCGCAGATACGCAGTATTTT. The chain combines TRBV7-9 with TRBJ2-3; 7 nucleotides agree with TRBD2. Germline trimming cut 2 bases from V and 4 bases from J; bases unmatched to any gene: 9. Germline V lookup: CDR1 SEHNR, CDR2 FQNEAQ (reference sequence). The CDR3 contains 16 residues.

The chain couples TRBV4-3 to TRBJ1-1; 7 bases are shared with TRBD1. The CDR3 is 17 amino acids. Germline loops: CDR1 LGHNA, CDR2 YSLEER. V shed 1 base and J 4 bases; nucleotides not matched to a gene: 12. The chain's CDR3 is CASSQARQGMLATEAFF. CDR3 nucleotide sequence: TGCGCCAGCAGCCAAGCGCGACAGGGTATGTTAGCCACTGAAGCTTTCTTT.

DNA of the CDR3: TGTGCGTGGCGGGACGTCGACGGGCAGTTCTTC. It yields the protein CAWRDVDGQFF. This chain uses TRBV2 with TRBJ2-1; D is perhaps TRBD2 (6 bases). The CDR3 covers 11 residues. CDR1 is SNHLY, CDR2 FYNNEI, per germline.

This chain joins TRBV19 and TRBJ2-1; 8 nucleotides line up with TRBD2. The CDR3 has 13 residues. In germline, CDR1 is LNHDA, CDR2 SQIVND (reference sequence). V was pared by 10 bases and J by 7 bases, with 9 bases of the junction left unmatched. The DNA of the CDR3 is TGTGCCACTTCAGCGGGAGAGAGGAATGAGCAGTTCTTC. Its translation: CATSAGERNEQFF.

The V gene is TRBV27, the J gene TRBJ1-5, with 9 nucleotides matching TRBD1. Germline assignment: CDR1 MNHEY and CDR2 SMNVEV (reference sequence). V shed 5 bases and J 7 bases; nucleotides not matched to a gene: 6. The length of the CDR3 is 14 residues. The CDR3 sequence is CASSQGGQGQPQHF. The CDR3 nucleotides read TGTGCCAGCAGTCAGGGGGGACAGGGCCAGCCCCAGCATTTT.

The chain carries TRBV6-5 and TRBJ2-1; 9 bases map to TRBD2. This CDR3 is built from 14 residues. The germline V gene has CDR1 MNHEY and CDR2 SVGAGI. The junction had 6 bases not matched to a gene; V was cut back by 0 bases and J by 12 bases. The CDR3 sequence: CASSYSAGGLVQFF. The CDR3 DNA follows: TGTGCCAGCAGTTACTCCGCGGGAGGGCTTGTGCAGTTCTTC.

The chain joins TRBV7-6 to TRBJ2-3; 7 bases are shared with TRBD2. The CDR3 loop spans 16 amino acids. The germline gives CDR1 SGHVS, CDR2 FNYEAQ. V trimming: 1 base; J trimming: 3 bases; junction bases outside the gene matches: 7. CDR3 loop: CASSLGGTTGTDTQYF. As DNA, the CDR3 is TGTGCCAGCAGCTTAGGGGGGACTACGGGTACAGATACGCAGTATTTT.

The CDR3 loop reads CASSPTQRENNEQFF. The CDR3 nucleotides are TGTGCCAGCAGCCCCACCCAGCGGGAGAACAATGAGCAGTTCTTC. This chain uses TRBV9 with TRBJ2-1, with 8 positions matching TRBD2. The CDR3 is 15 amino acids. Per the germline V gene, CDR1 is SGDLS and CDR2 is YYNGEE. J gave up 5 bases and V 4 bases, and 8 bases lay outside the gene matches.

Here the CDR3 DNA reads TGTGCCAGCAGTTTAATCATGGGACTAGCGGGAGAGGGTCAGTTCTTC. This encodes CASSLIMGLAGEGQFF. The gene calls are TRBV27 and TRBJ2-1; 14 bases are shared with TRBD2. CDR1 is MNHEY and CDR2 is SMNVEV in the germline V gene (reference sequence). The trim removed 2 bases at V and 13 bases at J, leaving 10 bases unmatched. The CDR3 consists of 16 residues.

The V call is TRBV6-4, the J call TRBJ2-2; D is unresolved. The V end lost 3 bases, the J end lost 3 bases, and 5 bases lay between the germline ends. In germline, CDR1 is MRHNA, CDR2 SNTAGT. The CDR3 totals 13 residues. CDR3 sequence: CASSESYTGELFF. The CDR3 DNA reads TGTGCCAGCAGTGAATCATACACCGGGGAGCTGTTTTTT.